This T cell receptor beta chain was observed in a study of T cell repertoires in cytomegalovirus infection. Study-wide context: Well-studied HLA-B-restricted CMV epitopes were used in the study alongside recently identified HLA-C-restricted ones. Public TCR beta signatures provided an indication of both CMV infection and a matching HLA type.

As concerns this clonotype: Its target is unknown.

General observations from the study: HLA-C-restricted CMV-specific TCR beta clonotypes prevailed in the ex vivo response. Individuals carrying CMV plus the relevant HLA were identified by cumulative frequency of public TCR beta families.

From germline, CDR1 is MNHNY and CDR2 SVGAGI (reference sequence). This CDR3 is 13 amino acids long. Trimming cost V 10 bases and J 4 bases, with 15 bases left between them. Via MiXCR, TCRdb re-called the reads, giving one row per CDR3 protein. Among 640,000 or so distinct CDR3 sequences listed, about 30% were seen once. The sample in question was cultured PBMCs, obtained from culture after CMV antigen stimulation. The source of this sequence is a human donor in good health (CMV status not recorded). Some clones in this sample may be carry-over from other donors' samples. The rearrangement links TRBV6-6 to TRBJ2-3, with D maybe TRBD2 (6 bases). The CDR3 loop is CATQGLLADTQYF. CDR3 DNA: TGTGCCACCCAGGGACTCCTCGCAGATACGCAGTATTTT.